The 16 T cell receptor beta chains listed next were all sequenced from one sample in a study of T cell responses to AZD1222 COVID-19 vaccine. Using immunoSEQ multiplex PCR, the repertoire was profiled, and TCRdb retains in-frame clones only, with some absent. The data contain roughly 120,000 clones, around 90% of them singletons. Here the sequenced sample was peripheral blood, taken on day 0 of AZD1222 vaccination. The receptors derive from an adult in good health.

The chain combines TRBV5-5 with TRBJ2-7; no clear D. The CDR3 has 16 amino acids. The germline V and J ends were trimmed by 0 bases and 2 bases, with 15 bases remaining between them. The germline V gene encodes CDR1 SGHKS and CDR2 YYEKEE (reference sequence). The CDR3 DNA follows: TGTGCCAGCAGCTTGGGGCCCAGCGCAGCAACCTACGAGCAGTACTTC. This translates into CASSLGPSAATYEQYF. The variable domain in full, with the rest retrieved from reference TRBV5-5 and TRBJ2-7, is DAGVTQSPTHLIKTRGQQVTLRCSPISGHKSVSWYQQVLGQGPQFIFQYYEKEERGRGNFPDRFSARQFPNYSSELNVNALLLGDSALYLCASSLGPSAATYEQYFGPGTRLTVT.

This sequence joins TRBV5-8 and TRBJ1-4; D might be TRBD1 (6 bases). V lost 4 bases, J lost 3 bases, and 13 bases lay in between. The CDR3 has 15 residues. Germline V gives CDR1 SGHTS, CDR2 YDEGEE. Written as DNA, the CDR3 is TGTGCCAGCAGCCAGGGGTCTGTGCCTAATGAAAAACTGTTTTTT. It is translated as CASSQGSVPNEKLFF.

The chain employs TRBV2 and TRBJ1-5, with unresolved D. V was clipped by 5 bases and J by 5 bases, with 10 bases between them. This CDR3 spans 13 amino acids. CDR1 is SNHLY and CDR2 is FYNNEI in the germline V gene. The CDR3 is CASSLARDQPQHF. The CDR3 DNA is TGTGCCAGCAGTCTTGCCCGGGATCAGCCCCAGCATTTT.

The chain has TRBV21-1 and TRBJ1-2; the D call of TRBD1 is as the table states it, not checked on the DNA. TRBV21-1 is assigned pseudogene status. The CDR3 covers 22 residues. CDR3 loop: CASSKVEVWGTTGNTEYYGYTF. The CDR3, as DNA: TGTGCCAGCAGCAAAGTCGAAGTCTGGGGGACGACAGGCAATACGGAGTACTATGGCTACACCTTC.

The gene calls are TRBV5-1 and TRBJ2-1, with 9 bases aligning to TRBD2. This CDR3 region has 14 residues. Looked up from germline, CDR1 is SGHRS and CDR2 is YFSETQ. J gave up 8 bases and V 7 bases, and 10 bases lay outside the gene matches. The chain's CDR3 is CASGLAGSWDEQFF. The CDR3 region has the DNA TGCGCCAGCGGGCTAGCGGGGTCTTGGGATGAGCAGTTCTTC. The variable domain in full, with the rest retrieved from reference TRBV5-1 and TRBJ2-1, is KAGVTQTPRYLIKTRGQQVTLSCSPISGHRSVSWYQQTPGQGLQFLFEYFSETQRNKGNFPGRFSGRQFSNSRSEMNVSTLELGDSALYLCASGLAGSWDEQFFGPGTRLTVL.

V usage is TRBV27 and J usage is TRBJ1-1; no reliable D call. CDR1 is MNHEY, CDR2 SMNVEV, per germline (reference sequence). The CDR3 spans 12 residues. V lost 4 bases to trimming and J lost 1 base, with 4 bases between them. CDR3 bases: TGTGCCAGCAGTTCCAGGAACACTGAAGCTTTCTTT. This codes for CASSSRNTEAFF.

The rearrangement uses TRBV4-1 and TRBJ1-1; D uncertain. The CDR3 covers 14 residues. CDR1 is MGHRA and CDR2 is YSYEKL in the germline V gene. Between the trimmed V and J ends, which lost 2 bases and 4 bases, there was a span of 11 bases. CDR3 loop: CASSQISGSTEAFF. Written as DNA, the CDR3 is TGCGCCAGCAGCCAAATTTCGGGGAGCACTGAAGCTTTCTTT.

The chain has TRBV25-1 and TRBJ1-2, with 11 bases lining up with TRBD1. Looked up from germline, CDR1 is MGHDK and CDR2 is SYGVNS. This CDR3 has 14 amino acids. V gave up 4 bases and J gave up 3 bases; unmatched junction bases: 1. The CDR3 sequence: CASSGTGGDYGYTF. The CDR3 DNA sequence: TGTGCCAGCAGTGGGACAGGGGGCGACTATGGCTACACCTTC.

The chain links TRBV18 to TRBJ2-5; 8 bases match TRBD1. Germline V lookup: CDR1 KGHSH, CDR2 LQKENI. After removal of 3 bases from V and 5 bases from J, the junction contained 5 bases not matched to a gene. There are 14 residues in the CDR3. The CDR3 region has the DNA TGTGCCAGCTCACCCCTGGCAGGGGGCGAGACCCAGTACTTC. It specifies CASSPLAGGETQYF.

The CDR3 loop reads CASSIMLGLNNQPQHF. The CDR3 DNA follows: TGTGCCAGTAGTATCATGCTAGGGTTAAACAATCAGCCCCAGCATTTT. The chain couples TRBV19 to TRBJ1-5; D unresolved. The CDR3 contains 16 residues. Per germline, CDR1 LNHDA and CDR2 SQIVND (reference sequence). V shed 3 bases and J shed 3 bases, with 15 bases lying between them.

The CDR3 reads CASSRGAKEAFF. The CDR3 DNA is TGTGCCAGCTCACGGGGGGCGAAAGAAGCTTTCTTT. The chain is built from TRBV18 and TRBJ1-1; D is perhaps TRBD1 (6 bases). The ends were cut back, 4 bases at V and 8 bases at J, with 11 bases in the middle. This CDR3 is 12 amino acids long. Per the germline V gene, CDR1 is KGHSH and CDR2 is LQKENI.

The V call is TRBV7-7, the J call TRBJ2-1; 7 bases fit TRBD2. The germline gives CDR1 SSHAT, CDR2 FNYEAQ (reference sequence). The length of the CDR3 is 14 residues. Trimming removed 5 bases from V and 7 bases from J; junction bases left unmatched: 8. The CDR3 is CASSPSGTTNEQFF. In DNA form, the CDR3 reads TGTGCCAGCAGCCCGTCCGGGACTACGAATGAGCAGTTCTTC.

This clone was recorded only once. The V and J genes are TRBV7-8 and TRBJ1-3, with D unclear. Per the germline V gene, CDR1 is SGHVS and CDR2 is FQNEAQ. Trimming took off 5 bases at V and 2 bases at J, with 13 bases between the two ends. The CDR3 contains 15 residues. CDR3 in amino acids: CASSQRGRTGNTIYF. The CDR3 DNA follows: TGTGCCAGCAGCCAGAGAGGTCGGACTGGAAACACCATATATTTT.

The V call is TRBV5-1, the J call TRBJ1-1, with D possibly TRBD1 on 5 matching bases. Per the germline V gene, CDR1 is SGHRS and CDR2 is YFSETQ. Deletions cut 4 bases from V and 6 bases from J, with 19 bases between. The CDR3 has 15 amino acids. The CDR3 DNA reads TGCGCCAGCAGCCCCACAGGTGGGGGGGATGCTGAAGCTTTCTTT. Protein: CASSPTGGGDAEAFF.

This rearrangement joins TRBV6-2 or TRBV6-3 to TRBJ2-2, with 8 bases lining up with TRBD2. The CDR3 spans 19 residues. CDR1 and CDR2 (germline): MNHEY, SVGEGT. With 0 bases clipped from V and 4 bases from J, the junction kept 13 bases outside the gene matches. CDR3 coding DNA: TGTGCCAGCAGTTACTCGGGCGGGAGGAGCGGGGGAATCACCGGGGAGCTGTTTTTT. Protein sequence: CASSYSGGRSGGITGELFF.

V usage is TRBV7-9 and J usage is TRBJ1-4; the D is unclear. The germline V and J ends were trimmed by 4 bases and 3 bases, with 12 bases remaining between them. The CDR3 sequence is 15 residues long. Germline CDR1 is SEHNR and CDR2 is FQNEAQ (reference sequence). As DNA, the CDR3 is TGTGCCAGCAGCTCTCGACCAGCGGCTAATGAAAAACTGTTTTTT. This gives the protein CASSSRPAANEKLFF.